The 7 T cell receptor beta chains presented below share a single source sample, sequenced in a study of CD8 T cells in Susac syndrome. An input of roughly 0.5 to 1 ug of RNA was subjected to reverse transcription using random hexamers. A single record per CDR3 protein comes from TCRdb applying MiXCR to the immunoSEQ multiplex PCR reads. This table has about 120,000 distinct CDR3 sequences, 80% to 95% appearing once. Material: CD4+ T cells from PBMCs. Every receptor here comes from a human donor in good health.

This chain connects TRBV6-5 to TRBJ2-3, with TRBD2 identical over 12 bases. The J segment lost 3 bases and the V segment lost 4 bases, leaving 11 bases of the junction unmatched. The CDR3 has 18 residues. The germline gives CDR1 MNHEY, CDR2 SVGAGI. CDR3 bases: TGTGCCAGCAGTTCCGCGCTAGCGGGAGGGCTGAATACAGATACGCAGTATTTT. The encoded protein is CASSSALAGGLNTDTQYF.

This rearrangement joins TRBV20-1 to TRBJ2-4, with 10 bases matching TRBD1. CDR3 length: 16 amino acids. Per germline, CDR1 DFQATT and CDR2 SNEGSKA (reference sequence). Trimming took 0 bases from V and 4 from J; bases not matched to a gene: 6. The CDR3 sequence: CSARDRTGGMKNIQYF. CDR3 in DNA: TGCAGTGCTAGAGATCGGACAGGGGGTATGAAAAACATTCAGTACTTC.

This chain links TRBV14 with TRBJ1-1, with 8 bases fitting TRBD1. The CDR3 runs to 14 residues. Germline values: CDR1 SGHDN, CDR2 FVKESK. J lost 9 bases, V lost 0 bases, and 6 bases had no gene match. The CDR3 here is CASSQDGTGYQAFF. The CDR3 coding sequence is TGTGCCAGCAGCCAAGACGGGACAGGATACCAAGCTTTCTTT.

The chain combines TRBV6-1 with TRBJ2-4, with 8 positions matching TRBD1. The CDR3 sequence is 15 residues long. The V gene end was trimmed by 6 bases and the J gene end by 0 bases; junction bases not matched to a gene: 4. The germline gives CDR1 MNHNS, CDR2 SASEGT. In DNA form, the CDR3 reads TGTGCCAGCAGATTGGACAGGGTAGCCAAAAACATTCAGTACTTC. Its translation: CASRLDRVAKNIQYF.

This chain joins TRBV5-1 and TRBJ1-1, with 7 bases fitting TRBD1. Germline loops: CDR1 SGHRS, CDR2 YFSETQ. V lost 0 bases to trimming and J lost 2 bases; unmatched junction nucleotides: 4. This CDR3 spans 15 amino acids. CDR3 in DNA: TGCGCCAGCAGCTTGGCCGGGACAGCCAACACTGAAGCTTTCTTT. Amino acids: CASSLAGTANTEAFF.

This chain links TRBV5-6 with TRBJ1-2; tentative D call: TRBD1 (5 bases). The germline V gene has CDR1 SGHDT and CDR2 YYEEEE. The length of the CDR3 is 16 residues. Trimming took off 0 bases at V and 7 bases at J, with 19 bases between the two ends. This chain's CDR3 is CASSLALPSRGFGYTF. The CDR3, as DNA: TGTGCCAGCAGCTTGGCATTACCGAGTCGGGGGTTTGGCTACACCTTC.

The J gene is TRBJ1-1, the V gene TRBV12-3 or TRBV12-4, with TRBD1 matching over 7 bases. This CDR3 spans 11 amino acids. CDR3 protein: CATRDSTEAFF. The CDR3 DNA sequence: TGTGCGACTAGGGACAGCACTGAAGCTTTCTTT.